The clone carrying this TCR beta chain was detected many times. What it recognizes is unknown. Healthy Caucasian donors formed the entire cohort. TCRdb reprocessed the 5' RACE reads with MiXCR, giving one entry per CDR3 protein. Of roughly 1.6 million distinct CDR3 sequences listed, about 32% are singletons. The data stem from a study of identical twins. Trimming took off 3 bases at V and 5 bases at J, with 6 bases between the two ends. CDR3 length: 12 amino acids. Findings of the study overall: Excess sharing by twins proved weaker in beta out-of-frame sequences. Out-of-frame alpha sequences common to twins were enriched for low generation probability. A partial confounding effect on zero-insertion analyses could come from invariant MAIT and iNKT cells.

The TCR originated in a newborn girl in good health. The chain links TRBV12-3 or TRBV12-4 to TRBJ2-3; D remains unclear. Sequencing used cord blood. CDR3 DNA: TGTGCCAGCAGTTTCCCTAGAGATACGCAGTATTTT. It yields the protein CASSFPRDTQYF.